The 29 T cell receptor beta chains below were found in one sample sequenced in a study of cytomegalovirus exposure and HLA in healthy donors. PCR amplification relied on 60 Vbeta primers (plus 13 Jbeta primers). Repertoires were generated with immunoSEQ multiplex PCR, while TCRdb's copy carries only in-frame clones and drops some. The sample consists of 150,000 or so clones, over 60% of them appearing once. Material for sequencing was PBMCs. The receptors derive from a male donor in good health and CMV-seropositive.

This clone was observed a few times. CDR3 sequence reads: CASSPTVSYEQYF. Here the CDR3 DNA reads TGCGCCAGCAGCCCGACAGTGTCCTACGAGCAGTACTTC. This sequence joins TRBV5-1 and TRBJ2-7; tentatively, D is TRBD1 (5 bases). Germline CDR1 reads SGHRS; CDR2 reads YFSETQ. The CDR3 sequence is 13 residues long. Deletions cut 4 bases from V and 1 base from J, with 9 bases between.

DNA for the CDR3: TGTGCCAGCAGAAAAGAGGGGGTACGAACCGGGGAGCTGTTTTTT. Its protein is CASRKEGVRTGELFF. This sequence joins TRBV2 and TRBJ1-3, with a weak D call TRBD1 (6 bases). Near its end, the DNA agrees better with TRBJ2-2, so the J call may be wrong. The CDR3 sequence is 15 residues long. CDR1 and CDR2 from the germline V gene are SNHLY and FYNNEI.

The rearrangement links TRBV28 to TRBJ2-2; D remains unclear. This CDR3 region has 15 residues. V lost 8 bases, J lost 2 bases, and 15 bases lay in between. Germline V CDR1 and CDR2: MDHEN, SYDVKM. CDR3 DNA: TGTGCCAGCCAACGAATAGCCGTAAACACCGGGGAGCTGTTTTTT. Protein sequence: CASQRIAVNTGELFF.

This clone was counted only a few times. V is TRBV28 and J is TRBJ2-2; 11 bases fit TRBD1. This CDR3 has 15 amino acids. The V segment lost 5 bases and the J segment 7 bases; nucleotides outside the gene matches: 6. Germline loops: CDR1 MDHEN, CDR2 SYDVKM. The CDR3 is CASSPRTGGIGELFF. CDR3 DNA: TGTGCCAGCAGTCCTCGGACAGGGGGCATCGGGGAGCTGTTTTTT.

The CDR3 here is CASSYPIAGAEAFF. The CDR3 DNA follows: TGTGCCAGCAGTTACCCCATAGCAGGGGCTGAAGCTTTCTTT. The chain employs TRBV6-6 and TRBJ1-1; TRBD1 is a possible D gene (6 bases). V was shortened by 2 bases and J by 6 bases, with 13 bases between the two germline ends. The CDR3 is 14 amino acids. The germline CDR1 and CDR2 sequences are MNHNY and SVGAGI (reference sequence).

The V gene is TRBV28, the J gene TRBJ2-7, with D possibly matching TRBD2 (5 bases). The CDR3 spans 15 residues. V dropped 5 bases and J dropped 3 bases, with 17 bases sitting between them. Germline-derived CDR1 and CDR2 are MDHEN and SYDVKM. This CDR3 reads CASSTFVGVIYEQYF. CDR3 DNA: TGTGCCAGCAGTACCTTTGTGGGAGTGATCTACGAGCAGTACTTC.

This clone was counted only a few times. The CDR3 protein is CASSPRQTYEQYF. The CDR3 DNA reads as TGTGCCAGCTCACCACGGCAGACCTACGAGCAGTACTTC. V usage is TRBV18 and J usage is TRBJ2-7; D not certain. The V gene lost 1 base and the J gene lost 2 bases, with 6 bases spanning the gap. Germline CDR1 reads KGHSH; CDR2 reads LQKENI. The CDR3 sequence is 13 residues long. The whole variable domain, filled in from reference TRBV18 and TRBJ2-7, reads NAGVMQNPRHLVRRRGQEARLRCSPMKGHSHVYWYRQLPEEGLKFMVYLQKENIIDESGMPKERFSAEFPKEGPSILRIQQVVRGDSAAYFCASSPRQTYEQYFGPGTRLTVT.

This clone was seen once. The chain combines TRBV28 with TRBJ2-1; TRBD1 aligns across 9 bases. With V trimmed by 3 bases and J by 14 bases, 8 bases remained unmatched. The CDR3 runs 13 residues. Germline V CDR1 and CDR2: MDHEN, SYDVKM. The CDR3 nucleotides are TGTGCCAGCAGTTTTACAGGGGGCCTGCGGGAGTTCTTC. Translated, it gives CASSFTGGLREFF.

The chain recombines TRBV6-5 with TRBJ2-7, with D perhaps TRBD2 (5 bases). This CDR3 comprises 14 residues. The germline CDR1 and CDR2 sequences are MNHEY and SVGAGI. The germline V and J ends were trimmed by 2 bases and 0 bases, with 8 bases remaining between them. CDR3 protein: CASSYQRSSYEQYF. Here the CDR3 DNA reads TGTGCCAGCAGTTACCAGCGGAGCTCCTACGAGCAGTACTTC.

This sequence joins TRBV18 and TRBJ1-2; 7 bases align to TRBD1. Trimming took 3 bases from V and 8 from J; bases not matched to a gene: 6. Germline CDR1 reads KGHSH; CDR2 reads LQKENI. The CDR3 has 13 amino acids. CDR3 region: CASSPQGGPGYTF. The CDR3 region has the DNA TGTGCCAGCTCACCTCAGGGGGGCCCCGGCTACACCTTC.

The gene calls are TRBV4-2 and TRBJ2-7, with 9 positions matching TRBD2. The CDR3 has 16 amino acids. Trimming cost V 0 bases and J 2 bases; bases outside gene matches: 5. The germline CDR1 and CDR2 sequences are LGHNA and YNFKEQ. CDR3 sequence reads: CASSQDTLAGTYEQYF. CDR3 DNA: TGTGCCAGCAGCCAAGATACCCTAGCGGGGACCTACGAGCAGTACTTC.

The genes are TRBV7-2 and TRBJ1-3; D gene unclear. The germline CDR1 and CDR2 sequences are SGHTA and FQGNSA. The CDR3 has 14 amino acids. V was trimmed by 1 base and J by 4 bases, leaving 8 bases between them. Written as DNA, the CDR3 is TGTGCCAGCAGCTTAGACAGAGGGGGAAACACCATATATTTT. Its protein is CASSLDRGGNTIYF.

The rearrangement uses TRBV19 and TRBJ1-2; 7 nucleotides align to TRBD1. The CDR3 contains 14 residues. The germline CDR1 and CDR2 sequences are LNHDA and SQIVND (reference sequence). J gave up 5 bases and V 8 bases, and 11 bases lay outside the gene matches. The CDR3, as DNA: TGTGCCAGTCTGGCCCTATCAGGGGGATATGGCTACACCTTC. It yields the protein CASLALSGGYGYTF.

J is TRBJ2-1 and V is TRBV5-1; the match to TRBD2 covers 16 bases. V gave up 0 bases and J gave up 6 bases; unmatched junction bases: 6. CDR3 length: 18 residues. The germline gives CDR1 SGHRS, CDR2 YFSETQ. The CDR3 is CASSLEGLAGGLGNEQFF. Written as DNA, the CDR3 is TGCGCCAGCAGCTTGGAGGGACTAGCGGGAGGGCTGGGCAATGAGCAGTTCTTC.

The chain is built from TRBV14 and TRBJ1-1; D possibly corresponds to TRBD1 (5 bases). With 3 bases removed from V and 3 bases from J, the gap between germline ends came to 11 bases. The germline CDR1 and CDR2 sequences are SGHDN and FVKESK. The CDR3 runs to 14 residues. In DNA form, the CDR3 reads TGTGCCAGCAGCCACCGGGACTGGGACACTGAAGCTTTCTTT. It encodes CASSHRDWDTEAFF.

This clone has only one observation. This sequence joins TRBV18 and TRBJ2-1, with D perhaps TRBD2 (6 bases). The V end lost 2 bases, the J end lost 7 bases, and 15 bases lay between the germline ends. The germline gives CDR1 KGHSH, CDR2 LQKENI. This CDR3 has 15 residues. CDR3 in amino acids: CASSPRTMFGNEQFF. The DNA for the CDR3 is TGTGCCAGCTCACCAAGGACTATGTTCGGGAATGAGCAGTTCTTC. Variable domain in full (rest from reference TRBV18 and TRBJ2-1): NAGVMQNPRHLVRRRGQEARLRCSPMKGHSHVYWYRQLPEEGLKFMVYLQKENIIDESGMPKERFSAEFPKEGPSILRIQQVVRGDSAAYFCASSPRTMFGNEQFFGPGTRLTVL.

In its sample, this clone was seen a few times. The junction departs from germline at one end; a sequencing error may be responsible. The J gene is TRBJ2-3, the V gene TRBV7-9, with D possibly TRBD2 on 7 matching bases. The CDR3 is made up of 16 amino acids. Germline CDR1 and CDR2: SEHNR and FQNEAQ (reference sequence). The CDR3 loop reads CSSSWEAGQRTDTQYF. CDR3 nucleotide sequence: TGTTCCAGCAGCTGGGAAGCGGGACAACGCACAGATACGCAGTATTTT.

The chain has TRBV19 and TRBJ2-1; 12 bases match TRBD2. The CDR3 totals 15 residues. V trimming: 7 bases; J trimming: 6 bases; junction bases outside the gene matches: 7. From germline, CDR1 is LNHDA and CDR2 SQIVND (reference sequence). The CDR3 nucleotides read TGTGCCAGTACCCCGGGGACTAGCGGGTTCAATGAGCAGTTCTTC. Translated: CASTPGTSGFNEQFF.

The chain employs TRBV30 and TRBJ2-2; D is uncertain. Trimming pared 0 bases from V and 7 bases from J, leaving 12 bases between. The CDR3 runs to 14 residues. In germline, CDR1 is GTSNPN, CDR2 SVGIG (reference sequence). The DNA for the CDR3 is TGTGCCTGGAGTGTACTTCTGGGCAACGGGGAGCTGTTTTTT. Translated: CAWSVLLGNGELFF.

Written as DNA, the CDR3 is TGTGCCAGCAGCACTCACAGACCCTACGAGCAGTACTTC. Translated: CASSTHRPYEQYF. V is TRBV9 and J is TRBJ2-7, with unresolved D. The V gene's germline CDR1 is SGDLS and CDR2 YYNGEE. This CDR3 is built from 13 residues. V was pared by 4 bases and J by 2 bases, with 10 bases between.

This chain connects TRBV18 to TRBJ2-7; 7 bases are shared with TRBD2. Trimming took 2 bases from V and 1 from J; bases not matched to a gene: 5. This CDR3 has 15 residues. Per germline, CDR1 KGHSH and CDR2 LQKENI. In DNA, the CDR3 is TGTGCCAGCTCACCAACGCAGGGAGGGTCCTACGAGCAGTACTTC. Amino acids: CASSPTQGGSYEQYF.

The chain is built from TRBV7-2 and TRBJ1-4, with 9 bases aligning to TRBD1. The CDR3 spans 13 residues. J lost 8 bases, V lost 3 bases, and 1 base had no gene match. Germline V gives CDR1 SGHTA, CDR2 FQGNSA. The CDR3 is CASSFTGGEKLFF. The CDR3 DNA is TGTGCCAGCAGCTTCACAGGGGGCGAAAAACTGTTTTTT.

This chain uses TRBV5-6 with TRBJ2-2; TRBD1 matches at 11 bases. V lost 4 bases and J lost 2; bases outside the gene matches: 7. Germline CDR1 is SGHDT and CDR2 is YYEEEE. The CDR3 is 17 amino acids. The CDR3 nucleotides read TGTGCCAGCAGCCGGGGACAGGGGGGGATTAACACCGGGGAGCTGTTTTTT. Protein: CASSRGQGGINTGELFF. The full variable domain, in which reference TRBV5-6 and TRBJ2-2 provide the parts outside the CDR3, is DAGVTQSPTHLIKTRGQQVTLRCSPKSGHDTVSWYQQALGQGPQFIFQYYEEEERQRGNFPDRFSGHQFPNYSSELNVNALLLGDSALYLCASSRGQGGINTGELFFGEGSRLTVL.

The J gene is TRBJ2-1, the V gene TRBV7-3, with D possibly TRBD1 on 6 matching bases. CDR3 size: 14 residues. CDR1 is SGHTA and CDR2 is FQGTGA in the germline V gene. Deletions cut 2 bases from V and 7 bases from J, with 12 bases between. In nucleotides, the CDR3 is TGTGCCAGCAGCTTACAGGGGTTTTCGAATGAGCAGTTCTTC. Protein: CASSLQGFSNEQFF.

J is TRBJ1-1 and V is TRBV2, with 8 bases aligning to TRBD1. The CDR3 totals 17 residues. The germline CDR1 and CDR2 sequences are SNHLY and FYNNEI. The ends lost 6 bases at V and 0 bases at J; junction bases unmatched: 12. The CDR3 region has the DNA TGTGCCAGCAGGGAACAGGGGGTCCCATCTGTGAACACTGAAGCTTTCTTT. Amino acids: CASREQGVPSVNTEAFF.

This clone was detected only a few times. The chain employs TRBV6-1 and TRBJ1-2; a weak D match, TRBD1 (5 bases). CDR1 is MNHNS, CDR2 SASEGT, per germline. CDR3 length equals 15 residues. Trimming left V 2 bases short and J 5 bases short, with 15 bases between. This CDR3 reads CASSESGHGDYGYTF. In DNA, the CDR3 is TGTGCCAGCAGTGAAAGTGGACACGGTGATTATGGCTACACCTTC.

This clone was seen only a few times. The rearrangement uses TRBV27 and TRBJ2-7; 14 bases map to TRBD2. Germline V CDR1 and CDR2: MNHEY, SMNVEV (reference sequence). This CDR3 has 15 amino acids. Germline trimming cut 6 bases from V and 6 bases from J; bases unmatched to any gene: 7. CDR3 in DNA: TGTGCCAGCAGGCTCGGGACTAGCGGGAGTATCGAGCAGTACTTC. Translating gives CASRLGTSGSIEQYF.

There are a few counts of this clone. The V gene is TRBV7-6, the J gene TRBJ2-7; D remains ambiguous. This CDR3 comprises 14 residues. The V and J ends lost 0 bases and 5 bases respectively, with 11 bases between them. The germline V gene encodes CDR1 SGHVS and CDR2 FNYEAQ. The CDR3 loop is CASSLAEWSDEQYF. The CDR3 region has the DNA TGTGCCAGCAGCTTAGCTGAGTGGAGCGACGAGCAGTACTTC. Together with reference TRBV7-6 and TRBJ2-7, the CDR3 gives the full variable domain: GAGVSQSPRYKVTKRGQDVALRCDPISGHVSLYWYRQALGQGPEFLTYFNYEAQQDKSGLPNDRFSAERPEGSISTLTIQRTEQRDSAMYRCASSLAEWSDEQYFGPGTRLTVT.

This chain joins TRBV9 and TRBJ2-3; possibly TRBD2 for D (5 bases). The germline gives CDR1 SGDLS, CDR2 YYNGEE. The CDR3 totals 13 residues. V lost 2 bases and J lost 4, with 8 bases in between. In nucleotides, the CDR3 is TGTGCCAGCAGCGTCGGGGTCGCAGATACGCAGTATTTT. This encodes CASSVGVADTQYF.